The 29 T cell receptor beta chains listed next were all sequenced from one sample in a study of control samples from healthy donors and cancer patients. This table comes from immunoSEQ multiplex PCR, and its TCRdb copy is limited to in-frame clones, with some not included. The sample lists 150,000 or so clones; approximately 86% were seen once. Material: blood. These receptor sequences come from a woman aged 25 to 39 in good health.

The rearrangement joins TRBV18 to TRBJ2-2; tentatively, D is TRBD1 or TRBD2 (5 bases each). Germline lookup yields CDR1 KGHSH and CDR2 LQKENI. The CDR3 loop spans 17 amino acids. The germline V and J ends were trimmed by 1 base and 3 bases, with 15 bases remaining between them. CDR3 residues: CASSPRSVGTYTGELFF. The DNA for the CDR3 is TGTGCCAGCTCACCACGGTCAGTAGGGACGTACACCGGGGAGCTGTTTTTT.

The V call is TRBV4-1, the J call TRBJ2-3, with D unclear. The CDR3 has 13 amino acids. V lost 3 bases and J lost 6, with 10 bases in between. Germline V gene lookup returns CDR1 MGHRA and CDR2 YSYEKL. CDR3 nucleotide sequence: TGCGCCAGCAGCCAGACGACTCGGGATACGCAGTATTTT. This encodes CASSQTTRDTQYF.

The rearrangement joins TRBV11-2 to TRBJ2-5; 12 positions agree with TRBD1. Unmatched junction bases numbered 10, after V lost 6 bases and J lost 5 bases. Germline V gives CDR1 SGHAT, CDR2 FQNNGV. The CDR3 extends over 16 amino acids. In nucleotides, the CDR3 is TGTGCCAGCAGAAAACCGGGACAGGGGGCCCGGGAGACCCAGTACTTC. It is translated as CASRKPGQGARETQYF.

This clone was seen once. The chain carries TRBV7-4 and TRBJ2-3; D possibly corresponds to TRBD2 (5 bases). The CDR3 spans 16 residues. Between the trimmed V and J ends, which lost 5 bases and 1 base, there was a span of 16 bases. Germline-derived CDR1 and CDR2 are SGHVT and SQSDAQ. This chain's CDR3 is CASSHTESGRTDTQYF. The CDR3 DNA reads TGTGCCAGCAGCCATACGGAGAGCGGTCGCACAGATACGCAGTATTTT.

The chain couples TRBV6-6 to TRBJ2-7; TRBD1 aligns across 7 bases. Per germline, CDR1 MNHNY and CDR2 SVGAGI (reference sequence). V shed 6 bases and J 0 bases; nucleotides not matched to a gene: 8. This CDR3 has 15 amino acids. The CDR3 loop reads CASSEDRTLSYEQYF. The CDR3 DNA is TGTGCCAGCAGCGAGGACAGGACCCTCTCCTACGAGCAGTACTTC.

V gene TRBV30 combines with J gene TRBJ1-3, with D possibly being TRBD1 (5 bases). The V end lost 0 bases, the J end lost 4 bases, and 7 bases lay between the germline ends. The CDR3 spans 13 residues. CDR1 and CDR2 from the germline V gene are GTSNPN and SVGIG (reference sequence). The CDR3: CAWSVAGGNTIYF. The DNA of the CDR3 is TGTGCCTGGAGTGTCGCAGGGGGAAACACCATATATTTT.

Written as DNA, the CDR3 is TGTGCCAGCAGTTCCCCGGGACATAATATACATTTAGCGGGAGGGCCGTACGAGCAGTACTTC. Protein product: CASSSPGHNIHLAGGPYEQYF. The V call is TRBV28, the J call TRBJ2-7; 11 nucleotides agree with TRBD2. Germline V CDR1 and CDR2: MDHEN, SYDVKM. This CDR3 has 21 residues. V gave up 4 bases and J gave up 4 bases; unmatched junction bases: 24.

CDR3 protein: CASSPPGLETQYF. The DNA of the CDR3 is TGTGCCAGCTCACCACCCGGGTTAGAGACCCAGTACTTC. The rearrangement links TRBV18 to TRBJ2-5; D is undetermined. The germline V gene has CDR1 KGHSH and CDR2 LQKENI. The CDR3 sequence is 13 residues long. V lost 0 bases to trimming and J lost 4 bases, with 6 bases between them.

This clone has just a few counts. The rearrangement joins TRBV18 to TRBJ2-5; 10 bases align to TRBD1. This CDR3 region has 13 residues. V shed 3 bases, J shed 5 bases, and the junction held 0 bases outside the gene matches. Germline CDR1 is KGHSH and CDR2 is LQKENI. The CDR3 DNA follows: TGTGCCAGCTCACCGGACAGGGGGGAGACCCAGTACTTC. Protein: CASSPDRGETQYF.

This sequence joins TRBV18 and TRBJ1-6; possible D gene TRBD1, 6 bases. Germline V gene sequence: CDR1 KGHSH, CDR2 LQKENI. Trimming left V 3 bases short and J 9 bases short, with 12 bases between. The CDR3 contains 14 residues. For the CDR3, the DNA is TGTGCCAGCTCACCGCACAAGACAGGTTCACCCCTCCACTTT. It specifies CASSPHKTGSPLHF.

V usage is TRBV6-5 and J usage is TRBJ2-1, with 11 bases identical to TRBD1. The V segment lost 6 bases and the J segment 7 bases; nucleotides outside the gene matches: 8. The CDR3 sequence is 15 residues long. CDR1 is MNHEY and CDR2 is SVGAGI in the germline V gene. The CDR3 sequence is CASSRTGGNLNEQFF. CDR3 nucleotide sequence: TGTGCCAGCAGCAGGACAGGGGGCAATTTGAATGAGCAGTTCTTC.

The chain uses TRBV7-8 and TRBJ1-2, with unresolved D. Deletions cut 4 bases from V and 4 bases from J, with 4 bases between. Per the germline V gene, CDR1 is SGHVS and CDR2 is FQNEAQ. The CDR3 covers 11 residues. DNA of the CDR3: TGTGCCAGCAGCTCCGCCTATGGCTACACCTTC. It translates to CASSSAYGYTF.

This chain uses TRBV19 with TRBJ1-1, with D perhaps TRBD1 (6 bases). The germline gives CDR1 LNHDA, CDR2 SQIVND (reference sequence). V lost 7 bases and J lost 10, with 13 bases in between. CDR3 length equals 11 residues. The CDR3 bases are TGTGCCAGTACCCTAGGGGGGGGAGCTTTCTTT. Translating gives CASTLGGGAFF.

The J gene is TRBJ1-2, the V gene TRBV27, with 7 bases identical to TRBD1. J was trimmed by 8 bases and V by 8 bases; bases with no gene match: 11. The CDR3 sequence is 13 residues long. CDR1 MNHEY and CDR2 SMNVEV come from the germline V gene (reference sequence). The CDR3 DNA follows: TGTGCCAGCCAAGTTTCAGGGGGGATGGGCTACACCTTC. Amino acid sequence: CASQVSGGMGYTF.

The chain couples TRBV4-1 to TRBJ2-3; no firm D call. The CDR3 runs to 13 residues. V gave up 1 base and J gave up 6 bases, with 8 bases separating them. The germline gives CDR1 MGHRA, CDR2 YSYEKL. CDR3 sequence reads: CASSQVLGDTQYF. For the CDR3, the DNA is TGCGCCAGCAGCCAAGTCTTGGGGGATACGCAGTATTTT.

In its sample, this clone was seen a few times. The chain links TRBV30 to TRBJ1-5; D possibly corresponds to TRBD1 (6 bases). Per germline, CDR1 GTSNPN and CDR2 SVGIG (reference sequence). V was clipped by 2 bases and J by 0 bases, with 11 bases between them. This CDR3 is built from 15 residues. The CDR3 loop is CAWSQGTYSNQPQHF. Written as DNA, the CDR3 is TGTGCCTGGAGTCAGGGGACCTATAGCAATCAGCCCCAGCATTTT. The full variable domain, with the rest looked up from reference TRBV30 and TRBJ1-5, is SQTIHQWPATLVQPVGSPLSLECTVEGTSNPNLYWYRQAAGRGLQLLFYSVGIGQISSEVPQNLSASRPQDRQFILSSKKLLLSDSGFYLCAWSQGTYSNQPQHFGDGTRLSIL.

The chain recombines TRBV9 with TRBJ2-2, with D hard to call. Germline V gene lookup returns CDR1 SGDLS and CDR2 YYNGEE. The CDR3 runs to 13 residues. Between the trimmed V and J ends, which lost 2 bases and 5 bases, there was a span of 7 bases. CDR3 in DNA: TGTGCCAGCAGCGTCGACGTAACCGGGGAGCTGTTTTTT. It codes for CASSVDVTGELFF.

The V call is TRBV10-3, the J call TRBJ2-3; the match to TRBD1 covers 11 bases. CDR1 and CDR2 (germline): ENHRY, SYGVKD. Unmatched junction bases numbered 11, after V lost 10 bases and J lost 11 bases. This CDR3 spans 13 amino acids. The CDR3 region is CATWTGGFGMQYF. CDR3 sequence (DNA): TGTGCCACCTGGACAGGGGGCTTTGGTATGCAGTATTTT.

The gene calls are TRBV20-1 and TRBJ2-2; D is unclear. Trimming took off 3 bases at V and 4 bases at J, with 6 bases between the two ends. The germline CDR1 and CDR2 sequences are DFQATT and SNEGSKA (reference sequence). The CDR3 is 12 amino acids. As DNA, the CDR3 is TGCAGTGCTAGTCCACCCACCGGGGAGCTGTTTTTT. Residues: CSASPPTGELFF.

The chain combines TRBV7-8 with TRBJ2-7; 10 bases map to TRBD2. The CDR3 covers 16 residues. The germline gives CDR1 SGHVS, CDR2 FQNEAQ. V lost 5 bases to trimming and J lost 0 bases; unmatched junction nucleotides: 7. The DNA for the CDR3 is TGTGCCAGCAGCCACGGACTAGCGGTGAGCTCCTACGAGCAGTACTTC. Its translation is CASSHGLAVSSYEQYF.

The V call is TRBV7-9, the J call TRBJ2-3, with 10 bases identical to TRBD2. The trim removed 8 bases at V and 6 bases at J, leaving 5 bases unmatched. Germline assignment: CDR1 SEHNR and CDR2 FQNEAQ (reference sequence). The CDR3 is 13 residues long. The chain's CDR3 is CASGLAGADTQYF. CDR3 bases: TGTGCCAGCGGGCTAGCGGGGGCCGATACGCAGTATTTT.

This clone was observed a few times. The chain couples TRBV5-4 to TRBJ1-2; no clear D gene. This CDR3 has 13 residues. Trimming shortened V by 4 bases and J by 1 base, and 8 bases separated the two germline ends. Germline V lookup: CDR1 SGHNT, CDR2 YYREEE (reference sequence). The CDR3 loop is CASSRTDNYGYTF. The CDR3 bases are TGTGCCAGCAGCCGGACGGATAACTATGGCTACACCTTC.

The chain carries TRBV19 and TRBJ2-5; D is uncertain. Germline lookup yields CDR1 LNHDA and CDR2 SQIVND (reference sequence). The CDR3 covers 13 residues. The V gene lost 6 bases and the J gene lost 5 bases, with 13 bases spanning the gap. In DNA form, the CDR3 reads TGTGCCAGTAGCCAGTCCGACGCGGAGACCCAGTACTTC. Amino acids: CASSQSDAETQYF. Variable domain in full (rest from reference TRBV19 and TRBJ2-5): DGGITQSPKYLFRKEGQNVTLSCEQNLNHDAMYWYRQDPGQGLRLIYYSQIVNDFQKGDIAEGYSVSREKKESFPLTVTSAQKNPTAFYLCASSQSDAETQYFGPGTRLLVL.

This chain connects TRBV2 to TRBJ2-1, with D perhaps matching TRBD1 or TRBD2 (6 bases each). Germline V gene sequence: CDR1 SNHLY, CDR2 FYNNEI. Trimming took off 6 bases at V and 7 bases at J, with 13 bases between the two ends. The CDR3 has 13 residues. CDR3 loop: CASRRDKGNEQFF. In DNA, the CDR3 is TGTGCCAGCAGGCGGGACAAGGGTAATGAGCAGTTCTTC.

The J gene is TRBJ2-3, the V gene TRBV5-1; 16 nucleotides line up with TRBD2. J lost 3 bases, V lost 0 bases, and 10 bases had no gene match. Germline CDR1 reads SGHRS; CDR2 reads YFSETQ. CDR3 length equals 20 residues. The CDR3 DNA reads as TGCGCCAGCAGCTTGGAGTTGGCCGGGACTAGCGGGGGGGCAACAGATACGCAGTATTTT. This translates into CASSLELAGTSGGATDTQYF.

J is TRBJ1-1 and V is TRBV7-8, with no clear D. The CDR3 has 15 amino acids. Looked up from germline, CDR1 is SGHVS and CDR2 is FQNEAQ. Deletions cut 5 bases from V and 0 bases from J, with 13 bases between. The CDR3 sequence is CASSVEVLMNTEAFF. The CDR3 DNA is TGTGCCAGCAGCGTAGAGGTGCTCATGAACACTGAAGCTTTCTTT.

The rearrangement links TRBV5-1 to TRBJ1-4; the D is unclear. The CDR3 sequence is 15 residues long. V was shortened by 2 bases and J by 0 bases, with 8 bases between the two germline ends. Germline assignment: CDR1 SGHRS and CDR2 YFSETQ. CDR3 coding DNA: TGCGCCAGCAGCTTTTCTGAACCAACTAATGAAAAACTGTTTTTT. It translates to CASSFSEPTNEKLFF.

The chain combines TRBV15 with TRBJ1-5; possibly TRBD1 for D (5 bases). The germline gives CDR1 LNHNV, CDR2 YYDKDF (reference sequence). This CDR3 is 16 amino acids long. Trimming removed 0 bases at V and 3 bases at J, with 12 bases between. Written as DNA, the CDR3 is TGTGCCACCAGCAGAGATTTTGCAGGGACCAATCAGCCCCAGCATTTT. The encoded protein is CATSRDFAGTNQPQHF.

The chain couples TRBV6-5 to TRBJ1-1; possibly TRBD1 for D (5 bases). The CDR3 runs 15 residues. The V end was cut by 6 bases, the J end by 1 base, with 15 bases between. Germline V gene data show CDR1 as MNHEY and CDR2 as SVGAGI. CDR3 residues: CASSARDPRNTEAFF. Here the CDR3 DNA reads TGTGCCAGCAGCGCAAGGGACCCAAGGAACACTGAAGCTTTCTTT.